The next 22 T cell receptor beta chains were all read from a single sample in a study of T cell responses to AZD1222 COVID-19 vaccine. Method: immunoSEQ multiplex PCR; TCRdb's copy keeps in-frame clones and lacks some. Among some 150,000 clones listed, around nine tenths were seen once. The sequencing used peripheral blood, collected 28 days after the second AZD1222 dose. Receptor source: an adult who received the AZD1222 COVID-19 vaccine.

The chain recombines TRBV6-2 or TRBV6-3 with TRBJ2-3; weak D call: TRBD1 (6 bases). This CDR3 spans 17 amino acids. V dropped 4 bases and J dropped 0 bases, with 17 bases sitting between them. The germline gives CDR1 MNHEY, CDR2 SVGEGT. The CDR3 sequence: CASSSGTPLASTDTQYF. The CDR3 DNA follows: TGTGCCAGCAGTTCCGGGACACCCCTTGCTAGCACAGATACGCAGTATTTT.

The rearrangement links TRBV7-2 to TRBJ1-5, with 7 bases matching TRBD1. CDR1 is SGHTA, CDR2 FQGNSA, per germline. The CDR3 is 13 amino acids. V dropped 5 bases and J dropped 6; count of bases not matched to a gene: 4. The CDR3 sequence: CASSARGAQPQHF. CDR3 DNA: TGTGCCAGCAGCGCCAGGGGGGCTCAGCCCCAGCATTTT.

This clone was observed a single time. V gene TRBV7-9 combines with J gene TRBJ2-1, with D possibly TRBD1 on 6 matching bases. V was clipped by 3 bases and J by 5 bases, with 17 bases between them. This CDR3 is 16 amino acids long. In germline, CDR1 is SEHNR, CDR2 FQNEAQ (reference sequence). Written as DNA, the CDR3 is TGTGCCAGCAGCTTCACAGGGAAGGGGCTCGACAATGAGCAGTTCTTC. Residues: CASSFTGKGLDNEQFF.

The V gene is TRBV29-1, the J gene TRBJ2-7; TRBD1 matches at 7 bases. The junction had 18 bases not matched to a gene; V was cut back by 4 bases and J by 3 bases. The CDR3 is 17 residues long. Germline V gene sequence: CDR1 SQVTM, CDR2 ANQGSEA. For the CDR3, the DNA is TGCAGCGTTGGGACAGGAGGTGGCTCTCCCGTGGTCTACGAGCAGTACTTC. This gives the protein CSVGTGGGSPVVYEQYF.

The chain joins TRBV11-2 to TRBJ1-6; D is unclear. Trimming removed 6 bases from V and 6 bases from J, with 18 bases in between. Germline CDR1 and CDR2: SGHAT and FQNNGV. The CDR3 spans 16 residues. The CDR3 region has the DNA TGTGCCAGCAGTCCACATCCCCCCGACACTAATTCACCCCTCCACTTT. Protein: CASSPHPPDTNSPLHF.

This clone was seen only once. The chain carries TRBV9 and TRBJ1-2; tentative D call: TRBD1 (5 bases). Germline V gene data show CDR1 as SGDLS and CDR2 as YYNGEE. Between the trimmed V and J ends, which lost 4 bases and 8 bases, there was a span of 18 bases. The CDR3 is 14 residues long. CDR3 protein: CASSIRDSSWGYTF. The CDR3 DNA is TGTGCCAGCAGCATACGGGACTCCAGCTGGGGCTACACCTTC.

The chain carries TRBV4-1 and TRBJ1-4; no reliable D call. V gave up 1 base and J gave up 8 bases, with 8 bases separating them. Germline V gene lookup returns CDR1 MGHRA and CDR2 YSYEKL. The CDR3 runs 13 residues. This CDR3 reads CASSQVVSEKLFF. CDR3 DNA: TGCGCCAGCAGCCAAGTTGTGTCCGAAAAACTGTTTTTT.

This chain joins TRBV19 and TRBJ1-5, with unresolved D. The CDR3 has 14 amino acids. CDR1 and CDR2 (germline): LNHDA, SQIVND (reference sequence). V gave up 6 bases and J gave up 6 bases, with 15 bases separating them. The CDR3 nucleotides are TGTGCCAGTAGCCCGGGTCTCTCGGGTCAGCCCCAGCATTTT. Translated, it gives CASSPGLSGQPQHF.

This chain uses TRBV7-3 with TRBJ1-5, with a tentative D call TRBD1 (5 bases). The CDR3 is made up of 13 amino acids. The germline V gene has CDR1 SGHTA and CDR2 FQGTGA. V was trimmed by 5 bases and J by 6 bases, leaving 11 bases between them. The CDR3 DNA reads TGTGCCAGCAGCCGGGACCTTGGTCAGCCCCAGCATTTT. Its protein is CASSRDLGQPQHF.

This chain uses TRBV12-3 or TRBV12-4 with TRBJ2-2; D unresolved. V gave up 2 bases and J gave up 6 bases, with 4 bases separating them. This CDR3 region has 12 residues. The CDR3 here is CASSLFPGELFF. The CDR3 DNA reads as TGTGCCAGCAGTTTATTCCCCGGGGAGCTGTTTTTT.

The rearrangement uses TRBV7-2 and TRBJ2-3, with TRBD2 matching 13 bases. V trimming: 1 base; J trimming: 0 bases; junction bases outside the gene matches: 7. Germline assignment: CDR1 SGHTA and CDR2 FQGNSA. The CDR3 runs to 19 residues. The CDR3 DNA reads TGTGCCAGCAGCTTAGTACGACTAGCGGGAGGTGCTAGCACAGATACGCAGTATTTT. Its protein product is CASSLVRLAGGASTDTQYF.

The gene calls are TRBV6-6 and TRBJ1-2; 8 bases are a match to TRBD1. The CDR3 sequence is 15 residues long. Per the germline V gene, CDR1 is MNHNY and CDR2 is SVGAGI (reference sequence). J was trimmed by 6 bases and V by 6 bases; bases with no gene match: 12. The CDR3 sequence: CASRNRDRRTDGYTF. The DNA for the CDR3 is TGTGCCAGCAGAAACCGGGACAGGAGGACGGATGGCTACACCTTC.

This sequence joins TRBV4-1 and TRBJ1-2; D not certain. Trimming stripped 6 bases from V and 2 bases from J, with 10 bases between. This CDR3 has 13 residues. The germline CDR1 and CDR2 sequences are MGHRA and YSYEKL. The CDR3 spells CASRRTGNYGYTF. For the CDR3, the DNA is TGCGCCAGCAGACGGACGGGAAACTATGGCTACACCTTC.

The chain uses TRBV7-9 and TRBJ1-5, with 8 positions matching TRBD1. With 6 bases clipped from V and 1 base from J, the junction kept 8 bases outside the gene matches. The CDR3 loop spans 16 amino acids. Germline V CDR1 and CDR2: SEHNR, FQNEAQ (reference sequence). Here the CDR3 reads CASSYAGTGSNQPQHF. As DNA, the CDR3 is TGTGCCAGCAGTTACGCCGGGACAGGAAGCAATCAGCCCCAGCATTTT.

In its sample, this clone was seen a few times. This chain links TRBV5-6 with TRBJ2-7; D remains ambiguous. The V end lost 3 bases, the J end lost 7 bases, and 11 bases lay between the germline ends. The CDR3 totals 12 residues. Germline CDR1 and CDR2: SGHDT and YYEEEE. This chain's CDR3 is CASSSYMGEQYF. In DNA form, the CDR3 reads TGTGCCAGCAGCTCGTATATGGGAGAGCAGTACTTC.

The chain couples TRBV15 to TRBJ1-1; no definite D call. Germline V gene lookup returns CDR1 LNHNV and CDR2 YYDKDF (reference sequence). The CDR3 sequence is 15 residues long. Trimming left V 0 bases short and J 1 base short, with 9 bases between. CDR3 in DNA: TGTGCCACCAGCAGAGAGAGACGGTCGAACACTGAAGCTTTCTTT. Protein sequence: CATSRERRSNTEAFF.

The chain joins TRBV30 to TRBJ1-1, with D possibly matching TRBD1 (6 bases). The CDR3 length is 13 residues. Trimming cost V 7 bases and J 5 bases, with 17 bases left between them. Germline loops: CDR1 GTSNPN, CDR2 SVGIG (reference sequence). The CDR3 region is CALLTGDRTEAFF. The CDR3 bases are TGTGCCTTACTGACAGGTGATCGAACTGAAGCTTTCTTT.

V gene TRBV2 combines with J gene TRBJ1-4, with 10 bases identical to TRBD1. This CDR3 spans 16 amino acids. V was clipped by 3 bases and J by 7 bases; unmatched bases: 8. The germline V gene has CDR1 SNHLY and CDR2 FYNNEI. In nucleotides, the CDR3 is TGTGCCAGCAGTGAGGGACAGGGGACGATAACTGAAAAACTGTTTTTT. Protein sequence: CASSEGQGTITEKLFF.

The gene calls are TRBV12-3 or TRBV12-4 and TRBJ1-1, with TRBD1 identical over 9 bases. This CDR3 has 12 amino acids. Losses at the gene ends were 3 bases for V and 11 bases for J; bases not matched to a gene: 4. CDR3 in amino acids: CASSLGTGLAFF. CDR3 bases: TGTGCCAGCAGTTTGGGGACAGGGTTGGCTTTCTTT.

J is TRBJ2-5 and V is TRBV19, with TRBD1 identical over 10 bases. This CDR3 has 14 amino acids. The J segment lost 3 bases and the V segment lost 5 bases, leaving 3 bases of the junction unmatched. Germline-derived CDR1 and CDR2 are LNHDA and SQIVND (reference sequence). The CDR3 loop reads CASSPGTGEETQYF. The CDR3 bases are TGTGCCAGTAGTCCCGGGACAGGGGAAGAGACCCAGTACTTC.

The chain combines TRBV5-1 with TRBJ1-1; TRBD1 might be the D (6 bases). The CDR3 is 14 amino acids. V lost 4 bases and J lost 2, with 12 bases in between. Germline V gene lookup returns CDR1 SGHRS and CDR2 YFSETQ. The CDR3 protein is CASSRRTENTEAFF. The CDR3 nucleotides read TGCGCCAGCAGCCGAAGGACAGAAAACACTGAAGCTTTCTTT. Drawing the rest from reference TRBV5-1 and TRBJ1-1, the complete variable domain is KAGVTQTPRYLIKTRGQQVTLSCSPISGHRSVSWYQQTPGQGLQFLFEYFSETQRNKGNFPGRFSGRQFSNSRSEMNVSTLELGDSALYLCASSRRTENTEAFFGQGTRLTVV.

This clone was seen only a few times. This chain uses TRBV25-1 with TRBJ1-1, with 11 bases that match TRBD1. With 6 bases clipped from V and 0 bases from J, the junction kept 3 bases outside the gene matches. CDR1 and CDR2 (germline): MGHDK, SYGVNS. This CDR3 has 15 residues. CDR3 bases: TGTGCCAGCAGCCGGGACAGGGGGATGAACACTGAAGCTTTCTTT. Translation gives CASSRDRGMNTEAFF.